The present TCR beta chain was sequenced within a study of blood T cell repertoires in COVID-19 (dated by TCRdb to 2020 to 2022). Context from the whole study: The collaborator samples originated in the United States, Italy and Spain and spanned the acute and convalescent phases of COVID-19. The repertoires were released in a freely available public database meant as a resource for research on the immune response to SARS-CoV-2. Where available, HLA class I and class II types were taken from metadata supplied by the sample provider and were not determined by assay-based typing. The material from the prospective study consisted of cDNA or gDNA derived from T cells, B-cell-depleted T cells, or PBMCs. The dataset comprised deeply sampled blood TCRbeta repertoires from subjects exposed to, actively infected with, or recovered from COVID-19. Samples were obtained from the ongoing ImmuneRACE study (first 160 participants) and from over a thousand subjects provided by 6 global collaborators. Sample metadata almost always included a de-identified subject ID, COVID-19 status, age in years and sex.

Here V drops 0 bases and J drops 3 bases, and the junction holds 7 bases not matched to any gene. From cysteine to phenylalanine, the CDR3 is 16 amino acids long. Here the CDR3 DNA is all that survives: 48 bases in frame from base 1. CDR1 and CDR2 are read off the germline V gene as SGHRS and YFSETQ. The collaborating institutions used their own protocols to collect whole blood in K2EDTA tubes. For TCRbeta analysis, collaborators shipped samples as frozen whole blood, isolated PBMCs, or DNA extracted from either of those sample types. Overall study results and their limits: Clinical and demographic metadata were provided uncurated, with the amount varying by source and participant.

A word on this clone: Which antigen it targets is not known. Per-nucleotide qualities are absent, and no much larger clonotype sits a single base away.

TCRbeta CDR3 regions were amplified from genomic DNA by means of the immunoSEQ Assay, a bias-controlled multiplex PCR. The paper's processing steps were these. The number of nucleated cells in each sample was estimated from the amplification of reference gene primers within the assay. To quantify the absolute abundance of each unique TCRbeta CDR3 rearrangement, sequence reads were collapsed and filtered. For each sample, productive Simpson clonality was calculated as the square root of Simpson's diversity index over productive rearrangements. TCRdb's version of the immuneACCESS table is confined to in-frame rearrangements and falls short of the full clone set. An unresolved V gene accounts for under half of the shortfall where checked; the remainder is of unknown origin. That table is the source of V, J and clone size, and D and trimming were worked out from the DNA. The sample includes around 620,000 clones, with around 90% observed a single time. The top ten clones comprise approximately 0.25% of the sample.

The sample consisted of peripheral blood. The receptor chain draws on TRBV5-1 and TRBJ1-2; the central 8 bases match TRBD1. The clonotype was recovered from a woman aged 18-29 years with acute or convalescent COVID-19. CDR3 loop: CASSLGQAGGYYGYTF. The bases read TGCGCCAGCAGCTTGGGGCAAGCAGGGGGCTACTATGGCTACACCTTC.